This T cell receptor beta chain was captured in a study of breast tumors, draining lymph nodes, adjacent tissues. General study findings and limits: The data were judged consistent with most tumor T cells coming from lymph node and expanding in tumor. Compared with basal-like, luminal-like tumors shared significantly more repertoire with nontumor tissue.

Samples came from axillary lymph nodes draining the breast cancer. A single record per CDR3 protein comes from TCRdb applying MiXCR to the multiplex PCR reads. The data hold 200,000 to 250,000 distinct CDR3 sequences, with roughly a third observed a single time. The CDR3 runs to 16 residues. Germline V CDR1 and CDR2: SNHLY, FYNNEI. Trimming shortened V by 1 base and J by 4 bases, and 17 bases separated the two germline ends. This clonotype appeared many times. Its cognate antigen is unknown. The specimen was axillary lymph node tissue. The chain is built from TRBV2 and TRBJ2-7, with D uncertain. The receptor's source is a female donor with breast cancer. Some clones in this sample may be carry-over from other donors' samples. The CDR3 sequence: CASSEDQWWASYEQYF. The CDR3 nucleotides read TGTGCCAGCAGTGAAGACCAATGGTGGGCCTCGTACGAGCAGTACTTC.